The 15 T cell receptor beta chains listed next were all sequenced from one sample in a study of T cell repertoires in cytomegalovirus infection. TCRdb processed the reads anew with MiXCR; each CDR3 protein has one entry. Here the sample spans about 830,000 distinct CDR3 sequences, 30% to 35% being singletons. These receptors' antigens are unknown. The sample was cultured CD8+ T cells from PBMCs, taken from culture after CMV antigen stimulation. All receptors come from a human donor in good health (CMV status not recorded). Some clones in this sample may be carry-over from other donors' samples.

The V call is TRBV6-5, the J call TRBJ2-7, with 7 bases matching TRBD1. CDR3 length: 15 residues. Germline loops: CDR1 MNHEY, CDR2 SVGAGI. With 6 bases clipped from V and 4 bases from J, the junction kept 12 bases outside the gene matches. CDR3 amino acids: CASSPGTEVRYEQYV. The CDR3 nucleotides read TGTGCCAGCAGCCCAGGGACAGAGGTGAGGTACGAGCAGTACGTC.

The chain links TRBV6-4 to TRBJ1-2; D not resolved. CDR1 is MRHNA, CDR2 SNTAGT, per germline. The V end was cut by 1 base, the J end by 0 bases, with 9 bases between. CDR3 length: 15 amino acids. The CDR3: CASSDLPTSNYGYTF. The DNA of the CDR3 is TGTGCCAGCAGTGACTTACCGACATCTAACTATGGCTACACCTTC.

CDR3 loop: CASSWRGGRNNEQFF. In DNA, the CDR3 is TGTGCCAGCAGCTGGCGGGGGGGCCGAAACAATGAGCAGTTCTTC. The V call is TRBV11-3, the J call TRBJ2-1; 9 bases agree with TRBD2. The CDR3 sequence is 15 residues long. Germline V gives CDR1 SGHNT, CDR2 YENEEA. The J segment lost 5 bases and the V segment lost 4 bases, leaving 6 bases of the junction unmatched.

The chain carries TRBV28 and TRBJ2-7; 7 bases match TRBD1. V trimming: 6 bases; J trimming: 8 bases; junction bases outside the gene matches: 7. Per germline, CDR1 MDHEN and CDR2 SYDVKM. This CDR3 spans 12 amino acids. The DNA for the CDR3 is TGTGCCAGCAGCTCCCACAGGGGACAGCAGTACGTC. This gives the protein CASSSHRGQQYV.

As DNA, the CDR3 is TGCAGCGTTGAAGCCCCTGGACGGGACCTTAACAATGAGCAGTTCTTC. It is translated as CSVEAPGRDLNNEQFF. The chain joins TRBV29-1 to TRBJ2-1; D is tentatively TRBD1 or TRBD2 (5 bases each). CDR3 length: 16 residues. The ends were cut back, 1 base at V and 5 bases at J, with 18 bases in the middle. The V gene's germline CDR1 is SQVTM and CDR2 ANQGSEA.

This chain uses TRBV12-3 or TRBV12-4 with TRBJ2-7; perhaps TRBD1 as D (6 bases). Trimming took 3 bases from V and 2 from J, leaving 17 bases between them. The CDR3 covers 16 residues. Here the CDR3 reads CASSFQTGQNTYEQYF. CDR3 bases: TGTGCCAGCAGTTTTCAGACCGGACAGAACACCTACGAGCAGTACTTC.

This clonotype has ten or more counts. The V and J genes are TRBV7-2 and TRBJ2-2; 14 nucleotides match TRBD2. This CDR3 has 17 residues. The trim removed 4 bases at V and 4 bases at J, leaving 5 bases unmatched. Germline-derived CDR1 and CDR2 are SGHTA and FQGNSA. The CDR3 sequence is CASSSGLAGAFTGELFF. The CDR3 nucleotides read TGTGCCAGCAGCTCGGGACTAGCGGGGGCTTTCACCGGGGAGCTGTTTTTT.

The chain recombines TRBV6-2 or TRBV6-3 with TRBJ1-1; D unclear. There are 13 residues in the CDR3. Trimming stripped 7 bases from V and 1 base from J, with 10 bases between. Germline CDR1 is MNHEY and CDR2 is SVGEGT. The CDR3 loop reads CASTTVGNTEAFF. Here the CDR3 DNA reads TGTGCCAGCACGACGGTTGGGAACACTGAAGCTTTCTTT.

The V call is TRBV7-8, the J call TRBJ1-1; D is undetermined. This CDR3 spans 14 amino acids. Per germline, CDR1 SGHVS and CDR2 FQNEAQ. V was pared by 4 bases and J by 2 bases, with 11 bases between. CDR3 region: CASSSLAGNTEAFF. The CDR3 DNA reads TGTGCCAGCAGCTCTCTAGCAGGTAACACTGAAGCTTTCTTT.

Ten or more counts support this clonotype. This rearrangement joins TRBV7-6 to TRBJ2-7; tentative D call: TRBD2 (5 bases). Trimming took off 5 bases at V and 0 bases at J, with 11 bases between the two ends. The CDR3 runs 14 residues. The germline V gene encodes CDR1 SGHVS and CDR2 FNYEAQ. The CDR3 region is CASSPEDFSYEQYF. The CDR3 DNA reads TGTGCCAGCAGCCCAGAGGACTTCTCCTACGAGCAGTACTTC.

The rearrangement joins TRBV12-3 or TRBV12-4 to TRBJ2-5; D call uncertain. The CDR3 is 14 amino acids. Trimming cost V 3 bases and J 5 bases, with 13 bases left between them. Here the CDR3 reads CASSFRPDGETQYF. In DNA, the CDR3 is TGTGCCAGCAGTTTCAGGCCGGACGGGGAGACCCAGTACTTC.

This clonotype was detected ten times or more. V is TRBV28 and J is TRBJ2-7, with TRBD1 identical over 8 bases. The length of the CDR3 is 12 residues. V trimming: 6 bases; J trimming: 6 bases; junction bases outside the gene matches: 4. Germline lookup yields CDR1 MDHEN and CDR2 SYDVKM. CDR3 residues: CASRQTGGEQYV. The DNA of the CDR3 is TGTGCCAGCAGGCAAACAGGGGGCGAGCAGTACGTC.

Comment on this clonotype: A much larger clone differs by one base, so this may be a read error. This sequence joins TRBV7-6 and TRBJ2-3, with TRBD2 matching over 12 bases. The CDR3 totals 15 residues. Germline lookup yields CDR1 SGHVS and CDR2 FNYEAQ. CDR3 nucleotides: TGTGCCAGCAGCTTCTGGACTAGCGGGACAGATACGCAGTTTTTT. It encodes CASSFWTSGTDTQFF.

This rearrangement joins TRBV10-2 to TRBJ1-1, with D uncertain. Trimming took 3 bases from V and 0 from J, leaving 8 bases between them. Germline CDR1 is WSHSY and CDR2 is SAAADI. The length of the CDR3 is 14 residues. The CDR3 protein is CASSEPGLNTEAFF. CDR3 coding DNA: TGCGCCAGCAGTGAACCGGGATTGAACACTGAAGCTTTCTTT.

This chain joins TRBV12-3 or TRBV12-4 and TRBJ1-2, with a possible D match to TRBD1 (6 bases). V was pared by 10 bases and J by 4 bases, with 22 bases between. This CDR3 has 15 residues. This CDR3 is CATISGGGGSYGYTF. CDR3 nucleotide sequence: TGTGCCACAATTTCGGGGGGGGGCGGGAGCTATGGCTACACCTTC.